This TCR beta chain appears in the sequencing data of a study of shared clonotypes between healthy human individuals. Remarks on this clone: The antigen is unknown. This specimen includes other DNA sequences encoding the same CDR3.

Notes on the study in general: The genetic and exposure-history diversity represented was limited by few donors. Clonotype sharing among donors was expected to depend on sequencing depth. Exclusively blood specimens were collected; tissue repertoires likely differ.

This CDR3 is built from 14 residues. CDR1 and CDR2 (germline): SQVTM, ANQGSEA. Trimming removed 4 bases from V and 4 bases from J, with 17 bases in between. Around 90 million PBMCs per unsorted sample were used for genomic DNA. The data were produced by immunoSEQ multiplex PCR, yet TCRdb's version contains in-frame clones alone and is incomplete. The sample holds about 560,000 clones, around 78% seen once. J is TRBJ2-7 and V is TRBV29-1, with D possibly matching TRBD1 (6 bases). Sample: PBMCs. This sequence was found in a woman aged 40 to 50 in good health. Some clones in this sample may be carry-over from other donors' samples. This CDR3 reads CSVGPRGGPYEQYF. The CDR3 DNA follows: TGCAGCGTTGGTCCCCGAGGGGGTCCATACGAGCAGTACTTC.